A selection of T cell receptor beta chains follows, all from one sample in a study of blood T cell repertoires in COVID-19. The method was immunoSEQ multiplex PCR; TCRdb's version includes in-frame clones alone and lacks a portion of them. This sample yields over 30,000 clones, of which roughly 75% are seen a single time; about 15% belongs to the top ten. The sequencing input was peripheral blood. These receptor sequences come from an elderly man with active or convalescent COVID-19. Both conserved end residues are part of each CDR3. The D gene is left open where the match is weak. Expanded clones get a size class; other rows say once, few or many, or leave the size out.

v_gene	d_gene	abundance	j_gene	CDR3nt	CDR3aa
TRBV6-5	.	.	TRBJ1-5	TGTGCCAGCAGTTTTAGCCGATATAGCAATCAGCCCCAGCATTTT	CASSFSRYSNQPQHF
TRBV6-1	.	.	TRBJ2-7	TGTGCCAGCAGTGAAGGGACTCCCTACGAGCAGTACTTC	CASSEGTPYEQYF
TRBV5-4	.	.	TRBJ1-2	TGTGCCACCAGCTTAGGTGGTGCGGGGCTCTATGGCTACACCTTC	CATSLGGAGLYGYTF
TRBV28	TRBD1	.	TRBJ2-7	TGTGCCATACAGGGGGCATCCAACGAGCAGTACTTC	CAIQGASNEQYF
TRBV9	TRBD1	.	TRBJ2-7	TGTGCCAGCAGCATTCAGGGGGACTCCTACGAGCAGTACTTC	CASSIQGDSYEQYF
TRBV10-2	TRBD2	few	TRBJ2-1	TGCGCCAGCACTGGGACTAGCGCTAATGAGCAGTTCTTC	CASTGTSANEQFF
TRBV23-1	TRBD2	.	TRBJ2-7	TGCGCCAGCGCCCCGGGAGGAGACTCCTACGAGCAGTACTTC	CASAPGGDSYEQYF
TRBV19	TRBD2	.	TRBJ2-3	TGTGCCAGTAGTCCGCCCTTGGGACTAGGCACAGATACGCAGTATTTT	CASSPPLGLGTDTQYF
TRBV28	.	.	TRBJ1-2	TGTGCCATCCGACTCGGACAGACTAACTATGGCTACACCTTC	CAIRLGQTNYGYTF
TRBV3-1/TRBV3-2	TRBD1	.	TRBJ2-7	TGTGCCAGCAGCCAATCCGGGACAGGTGAGCCTCCCTACGAGCAGTACTTC	CASSQSGTGEPPYEQYF
TRBV19	TRBD2	.	TRBJ2-3	TGTGCCAGTAGTTTCCTAGCGGGAGAGCCCACAGATACGCAGTATTTT	CASSFLAGEPTDTQYF
TRBV2	.	.	TRBJ1-5	TGTGCCAGCACCGGAGGCAGGCGGGATAGCAATCAGCCCCAGCATTTT	CASTGGRRDSNQPQHF
TRBV28	.	.	TRBJ2-3	TGTGCCAGCAGTTCTCGGCGGAGAGCCCCCACAGATACGCAGTATTTT	CASSSRRRAPTDTQYF
TRBV5-1	.	few	TRBJ2-2	TGCGCCAGCAGCTCGACGACAGGGAACACCGGGGAGCTGTTTTTT	CASSSTTGNTGELFF
TRBV6-5	.	.	TRBJ2-7	TGTGCCAGCAGTTACTCGGGCAGAACCTACGAGCAGTACTTC	CASSYSGRTYEQYF
TRBV2	TRBD1	.	TRBJ2-3	TGTGCCAGCAGCCGGGACAGCAACACAGATACGCAGTATTTT	CASSRDSNTDTQYF
TRBV30	.	.	TRBJ1-1	TGTGCCTCTGACAGACCGAACACTGAAGCTTTCTTT	CASDRPNTEAFF
TRBV15	.	.	TRBJ1-1	TGTGCCACCAGCAGAGACGTGAACACTGAAGCTTTCTTT	CATSRDVNTEAFF
TRBV3-1/TRBV3-2	TRBD1	.	TRBJ1-5	TGTGCCAGCAGCCAAGGGACAGGAGAGTATAGCAATCAGCCCCAGCATTTT	CASSQGTGEYSNQPQHF
TRBV3-1/TRBV3-2	.	.	TRBJ1-2	TGTGCCAGCAGCCAAACGACAGTTCTATATTACGGCTACACCTTC	CASSQTTVLYYGYTF
TRBV7-2	TRBD2	.	TRBJ2-1	TGTGCCAGCAGATTATGGGCGGGAGACTACAATGAGCAGTTCTTC	CASRLWAGDYNEQFF
TRBV6-5	.	.	TRBJ2-7	TGTGCCAGCAGGGTCGATCCTAACTCCTACGAGCAGTACTTC	CASRVDPNSYEQYF
TRBV7-9	TRBD1	many	TRBJ1-2	TGTGCCAGCAGCTTTCTGACAGGGGGTGGTGGCTACACCTTC	CASSFLTGGGGYTF
TRBV28	TRBD1	.	TRBJ1-5	TGTGCCAGCAGTGATGGACAGGCGGTGGATCAGCCCCAGCATTTT	CASSDGQAVDQPQHF